This entry concerns a single T cell receptor (beta chain). The source material, RNA transcripts, was used to amplify TCR beta CDR3 regions. The HTBI primer set served for first-round RT-PCR of the TCR CDR3. TCRdb fed the multiplex PCR reads into MiXCR, producing one record per CDR3 protein. The repertoire includes around 540,000 distinct CDR3 sequences, more than 15% of them detected once, and around 28% sits in the top ten. These data belong to a study of T cells in Graves' hyperthyroidism and ophthalmopathy. With V trimmed by 9 bases and J by 7 bases, 13 bases remained unmatched. Per germline, CDR1 LNHDA and CDR2 SQIVND (reference sequence). This CDR3 has 15 amino acids.

The TCR sequence derives from a woman younger than 45 with Graves' ophthalmopathy. What was sequenced was blood. V and J are TRBV19 and TRBJ1-4, with 8 bases matching TRBD1. CDR3 DNA: TGTGCCAGGCAACCCCAACGGACAGGGCCTGAAAAACTGTTTTTT. It yields the protein CARQPQRTGPEKLFF.